This T cell receptor (beta chain) is from a study of cytomegalovirus exposure and HLA in healthy donors. Study-level findings and limits: According to an earlier analysis, most TCR beta V segments yielded productive rearrangements about 90% or about 30% of the time. Common viral pathogens seemed to be connected with several of the most significant clusters, according to a later analysis.

PCR was performed using 60 Vbeta and 13 Jbeta primers. The assay was immunoSEQ multiplex PCR, and TCRdb's table has in-frame clones only and misses some. The repertoire has some 200,000 clones, approximately 88% of them found once; the top ten carry roughly 0.66%. For this clone: Antigen specificity is unknown.

Trimming shortened V by 1 base and J by 7 bases, and 17 bases separated the two germline ends. The CDR3 totals 16 residues. CDR1 and CDR2 (germline): MGHRA, YSYEKL. The clonotype comes from a boy between 2 and 10 years old in good health and CMV-seronegative. What was sequenced was PBMCs. The genes are TRBV4-1 and TRBJ2-1; no clear D. CDR3 residues: CASSQVERGAENEQFF. As DNA, the CDR3 is TGCGCCAGCAGCCAAGTGGAGAGAGGAGCTGAGAATGAGCAGTTCTTC.